This passage covers 28 T cell receptor beta chains from one sample sequenced in a study of cytomegalovirus exposure and HLA in healthy donors. Primers: 60 Vbeta forward and 13 Jbeta reverse. Produced via immunoSEQ multiplex PCR; TCRdb's table is partial and in-frame only. This repertoire shows roughly 140,000 clones, nearly 80% found once; its top ten account for less than 2%. Sequencing was done on a sample of PBMCs. These receptors were collected from a woman in her twenties or thirties in good health and CMV-seronegative.

The J gene is TRBJ1-1, the V gene TRBV5-1; D possibly corresponds to TRBD1 (6 bases). Germline V gene data show CDR1 as SGHRS and CDR2 as YFSETQ. Trimming took off 0 bases at V and 0 bases at J, with 12 bases between the two ends. The CDR3 runs 16 residues. Here the CDR3 DNA reads TGCGCCAGCAGCTTGGGGGGGCCGGGGATGAACACTGAAGCTTTCTTT. Protein: CASSLGGPGMNTEAFF.

The genes are TRBV18 and TRBJ2-5; 7 bases are a match to TRBD1. V lost 4 bases and J lost 1; bases outside the gene matches: 3. Germline CDR1 and CDR2: KGHSH and LQKENI. This CDR3 is built from 14 residues. CDR3 coding DNA: TGTGCCAGCTCACGGGGACAGCTCCAAGAGACCCAGTACTTC. Translation: CASSRGQLQETQYF.

V gene TRBV5-1 combines with J gene TRBJ2-7; TRBD2 agrees at 13 bases. Germline V gene sequence: CDR1 SGHRS, CDR2 YFSETQ. J was trimmed by 2 bases and V by 4 bases; bases with no gene match: 9. The CDR3 spans 17 residues. The CDR3 DNA reads as TGCGCCAGCAGCATCGGACTAGCGGGGGCCACCCCCTACGAGCAGTACTTC. Translated: CASSIGLAGATPYEQYF. The full variable domain, completed using reference TRBV5-1 and TRBJ2-7, is KAGVTQTPRYLIKTRGQQVTLSCSPISGHRSVSWYQQTPGQGLQFLFEYFSETQRNKGNFPGRFSGRQFSNSRSEMNVSTLELGDSALYLCASSIGLAGATPYEQYFGPGTRLTVT.

Regarding this clone: This is likely a read error, given that the CDR3 carries no conserved phenylalanine or tryptophan at its end. The chain links TRBV5-1 to TRBJ1-1, with D hard to call. Germline CDR1 is SGHRS and CDR2 is YFSETQ. The CDR3 consists of 15 residues. Deletions cut 0 bases from V and 1 base from J, with 10 bases between. The CDR3 is CASSLAGGRNTEAFS. CDR3 nucleotide sequence: TGCGCCAGCAGCTTGGCTGGAGGGCGGAACACTGAAGCTTTCTCT.

Details on this clone: Other DNA sequences in the same sample also yield this CDR3. This rearrangement joins TRBV5-1 to TRBJ2-3; TRBD2 matches 15 bases. Germline CDR1 reads SGHRS; CDR2 reads YFSETQ. The CDR3 length is 18 residues. V gave up 4 bases and J gave up 0 bases; unmatched junction bases: 6. The CDR3 is CASSSGLAGGISTDTQYF. For the CDR3, the DNA is TGCGCCAGCAGCAGTGGACTAGCGGGGGGGATTAGCACAGATACGCAGTATTTT.

The table lists this clone with a few counts. This chain uses TRBV9 with TRBJ1-4; 7 positions agree with TRBD1. Trimming at V came to 2 bases and at J to 3 bases, leaving 4 bases not matched to a gene. The CDR3 extends over 15 amino acids. In germline, CDR1 is SGDLS, CDR2 YYNGEE. The CDR3 loop is CASSVGDRPNEKLFF. CDR3 sequence (DNA): TGTGCCAGCAGCGTTGGGGACAGACCTAATGAAAAACTGTTTTTT.

The chain recombines TRBV6-5 with TRBJ2-7; D gene uncertain. V dropped 0 bases and J dropped 3 bases, with 9 bases sitting between them. CDR1 is MNHEY and CDR2 is SVGAGI in the germline V gene. This CDR3 has 14 residues. The CDR3 is CASSYSGRYYEQYF. CDR3 nucleotide sequence: TGTGCCAGCAGTTACTCGGGCAGATACTACGAGCAGTACTTC.

CDR3: CASSGQGLYGYTF. As DNA, the CDR3 is TGTGCCAGTAGTGGCCAGGGCCTCTATGGCTACACCTTC. This chain joins TRBV19 and TRBJ1-2; D possibly corresponds to TRBD1 (5 bases). The CDR3 is 13 residues long. Germline V gene lookup returns CDR1 LNHDA and CDR2 SQIVND (reference sequence). V was pared by 5 bases and J by 4 bases, with 11 bases between.

This clone was recorded only once. CDR3 in amino acids: CASSFSKNTIYF. The CDR3 DNA reads TGTGCCAGCAGCTTTTCTAAAAACACCATATATTTT. The chain employs TRBV5-6 and TRBJ1-3; the D is unclear. The CDR3 covers 12 residues. Germline loops: CDR1 SGHDT, CDR2 YYEEEE. Trimming removed 2 bases at V and 6 bases at J, with 6 bases between.

The V gene is TRBV7-2, the J gene TRBJ1-2, with 10 positions matching TRBD1. This CDR3 region has 15 residues. With V trimmed by 6 bases and J by 2 bases, 6 bases remained unmatched. Germline CDR1 SGHTA, CDR2 FQGNSA. CDR3 residues: CASRTGGQGNYGYTF. The CDR3, as DNA: TGTGCCAGCAGGACGGGGGGACAGGGGAACTATGGCTACACCTTC.

The V gene is TRBV19, the J gene TRBJ1-2, with D possibly matching TRBD1 (5 bases). This CDR3 contains 13 residues. Germline V gene lookup returns CDR1 LNHDA and CDR2 SQIVND (reference sequence). The V end was cut by 8 bases, the J end by 4 bases, with 14 bases between. For the CDR3, the DNA is TGTGCCAGTGTCGTGGGGGGGGGCTATGGCTACACCTTC. Its translation is CASVVGGGYGYTF. Drawing the rest from reference TRBV19 and TRBJ1-2, the complete variable domain is DGGITQSPKYLFRKEGQNVTLSCEQNLNHDAMYWYRQDPGQGLRLIYYSQIVNDFQKGDIAEGYSVSREKKESFPLTVTSAQKNPTAFYLCASVVGGGYGYTFGSGTRLTVV.

This rearrangement joins TRBV29-1 to TRBJ2-5, with 7 positions matching TRBD1. Germline V gives CDR1 SQVTM, CDR2 ANQGSEA. The CDR3 runs 13 residues. The V gene end was trimmed by 6 bases and the J gene end by 5 bases; junction bases not matched to a gene: 9. The CDR3 bases are TGCAGCGTCGAGGCCCGACAGGGTGAGACCCAGTACTTC. Amino acid sequence: CSVEARQGETQYF.

The gene calls are TRBV7-9 and TRBJ1-1; D is perhaps TRBD1 (5 bases). V gave up 7 bases and J gave up 6 bases, with 12 bases separating them. The CDR3 is made up of 12 amino acids. Germline V lookup: CDR1 SEHNR, CDR2 FQNEAQ (reference sequence). Here the CDR3 DNA reads TGTGCCAGCACCTGGGGGGTAGCTGAAGCTTTCTTT. Amino acid sequence: CASTWGVAEAFF.

V gene TRBV9 combines with J gene TRBJ2-1; 10 bases line up with TRBD1. The CDR3 contains 15 residues. Germline assignment: CDR1 SGDLS and CDR2 YYNGEE. With V trimmed by 6 bases and J by 6 bases, 9 bases remained unmatched. CDR3 amino acids: CASTPRDRGRNEQFF. CDR3 bases: TGTGCCAGCACCCCACGGGACAGGGGACGCAATGAGCAGTTCTTC.

The gene calls are TRBV6-4 and TRBJ2-3, with 9 positions matching TRBD2. Germline V gene sequence: CDR1 MRHNA, CDR2 SNTAGT. This CDR3 comprises 16 residues. V shed 0 bases, J shed 0 bases, and the junction held 1 base outside the gene matches. In DNA form, the CDR3 reads TGTGCCAGCAGTGACTCAAGCGGGGGGAGCACAGATACGCAGTATTTT. Protein: CASSDSSGGSTDTQYF.

The rearrangement links TRBV7-2 to TRBJ2-5; a possible D gene is TRBD2 (5 bases). The CDR3 loop spans 14 amino acids. Germline V gives CDR1 SGHTA, CDR2 FQGNSA. Trimming shortened V by 0 bases and J by 6 bases, and 11 bases separated the two germline ends. The CDR3 loop is CASSLAEALKTQYF. For the CDR3, the DNA is TGTGCCAGCAGCTTAGCGGAGGCCTTAAAGACCCAGTACTTC.

As DNA, the CDR3 is TGTGCCAGTCAAGGGAGCACTGAAGCTTTCTTT. Translated, it gives CASQGSTEAFF. The V and J genes are TRBV27 and TRBJ1-1; D unresolved. Germline CDR1 reads MNHEY; CDR2 reads SMNVEV (reference sequence). The V end lost 9 bases, the J end lost 4 bases, and 9 bases lay between the germline ends. This CDR3 region has 11 residues.

This chain connects TRBV2 to TRBJ2-7, with D possibly TRBD2 on 6 matching bases. CDR1 and CDR2 (germline): SNHLY, FYNNEI. This CDR3 has 15 residues. The V and J ends lost 7 bases and 4 bases respectively, with 20 bases between them. CDR3 sequence: CASKGGQGLPYEQYF. The CDR3, as DNA: TGTGCCAGCAAGGGCGGCCAGGGACTGCCATACGAGCAGTACTTC.

This clone was seen a single time. This sequence joins TRBV4-1 and TRBJ2-5, with D perhaps TRBD1 (5 bases). V gave up 6 bases and J gave up 2 bases, with 7 bases separating them. The V gene's germline CDR1 is MGHRA and CDR2 YSYEKL. The CDR3 is 12 residues long. The CDR3 region is CASRDIQETQYF. CDR3 DNA: TGCGCCAGCAGGGACATTCAAGAGACCCAGTACTTC.

The chain recombines TRBV11-1 with TRBJ2-7; tentative D call: TRBD1 (6 bases). The CDR3 runs to 13 residues. Germline V gene lookup returns CDR1 SGHAT and CDR2 FQDESV (reference sequence). V lost 8 bases and J 0 bases, leaving 11 bases between the germline ends. The CDR3 protein is CASGPTGSYEQYF. CDR3 nucleotide sequence: TGTGCCAGCGGACCGACAGGCTCCTACGAGCAGTACTTC.

The chain joins TRBV19 to TRBJ2-2; D is possibly TRBD1 (6 bases). Germline assignment: CDR1 LNHDA and CDR2 SQIVND (reference sequence). The V gene lost 7 bases and the J gene lost 1 base, with 10 bases spanning the gap. The CDR3 is 14 amino acids. CDR3 nucleotide sequence: TGTGCCAGTACCCGAGGGGGGAACACCGGGGAGCTGTTTTTT. It yields the protein CASTRGGNTGELFF.

This sequence joins TRBV6-5 and TRBJ1-2, with 9 bases aligning to TRBD1. The CDR3 sequence is 13 residues long. V shed 6 bases, J shed 8 bases, and the junction held 7 bases outside the gene matches. Germline lookup yields CDR1 MNHEY and CDR2 SVGAGI. CDR3 DNA: TGTGCCAGCAGAGTACAGGGGGCCGGGGGCTACACCTTC. This sequence encodes CASRVQGAGGYTF.

The chain links TRBV5-1 to TRBJ2-7; the D gene is possibly TRBD1 (6 bases). Trimming stripped 4 bases from V and 0 bases from J, with 14 bases between. The CDR3 loop spans 15 amino acids. Germline V gene sequence: CDR1 SGHRS, CDR2 YFSETQ. CDR3 DNA sequence: TGCGCCAGCAGCCTGAGGACAGACAGCTCCTACGAGCAGTACTTC. It yields the protein CASSLRTDSSYEQYF.

The rearrangement links TRBV14 to TRBJ1-1; unclear D gene. This CDR3 is 13 amino acids long. Germline V gene data show CDR1 as SGHDN and CDR2 as FVKESK. Deletions cut 4 bases from V and 2 bases from J, with 8 bases between. Here the CDR3 reads CASSLEINTEAFF. CDR3 coding DNA: TGTGCCAGCAGCCTCGAGATTAACACTGAAGCTTTCTTT. Full variable domain (outside the CDR3, taken from reference TRBV14 and TRBJ1-1): EAGVTQFPSHSVIEKGQTVTLRCDPISGHDNLYWYRRVMGKEIKFLLHFVKESKQDESGMPNNRFLAERTGGTYSTLKVQPAELEDSGVYFCASSLEINTEAFFGQGTRLTVV.

The chain links TRBV4-2 to TRBJ2-3; weak D call: TRBD2 (6 bases). Germline values: CDR1 LGHNA, CDR2 YNFKEQ. The CDR3 contains 16 residues. V lost 0 bases to trimming and J lost 1 base, with 11 bases between them. The CDR3 coding sequence is TGTGCCAGCAGCCAAGATAGGGCTAGCGGCACAGATACGCAGTATTTT. Protein sequence: CASSQDRASGTDTQYF.

The J gene is TRBJ2-1, the V gene TRBV2; D is possibly TRBD2 (5 bases). Germline V gene sequence: CDR1 SNHLY, CDR2 FYNNEI. The CDR3 loop spans 12 amino acids. Trimming pared 6 bases from V and 7 bases from J, leaving 10 bases between. The CDR3 coding sequence is TGTGCCAGCAGAGAACGAGGGAATGAGCAGTTCTTC. It is translated as CASRERGNEQFF.

The V call is TRBV19, the J call TRBJ2-2; TRBD2 agrees at 14 bases. The CDR3 loop spans 19 amino acids. Germline-derived CDR1 and CDR2 are LNHDA and SQIVND (reference sequence). V lost 1 base and J lost 0; bases outside the gene matches: 4. CDR3 sequence reads: CASSIGGLAGGANTGELFF. CDR3 DNA: TGTGCCAGTAGTATAGGAGGACTAGCGGGGGGCGCGAACACCGGGGAGCTGTTTTTT.

The chain combines TRBV6-5 with TRBJ2-7, with D tentatively TRBD1 (5 bases). Germline V gene sequence: CDR1 MNHEY, CDR2 SVGAGI. The V gene lost 2 bases and the J gene lost 3 bases, with 11 bases spanning the gap. CDR3 size: 14 residues. The CDR3 sequence: CASSYDQGHYEQYF. The CDR3 bases are TGTGCCAGCAGTTACGATCAGGGTCACTACGAGCAGTACTTC.